Listed below are T cell receptor beta chains from one sample, sequenced in a study of CD8 T cells in Susac syndrome. TCRdb fed the immunoSEQ multiplex PCR reads into MiXCR, producing one record per CDR3 protein. The table includes a few hundred thousand distinct CDR3 sequences, approximately 95% detected once. The material sequenced was CD4+ T cells from PBMCs. These receptors were taken from a human donor with multiple sclerosis. Each CDR3 is given with its conserved first and last residue. Fields, in order: V gene, clone size, J gene, CDR3 protein. The size of a clone is reported for some rows only, either as once, few or many, or as a class for expanded clones.

TRBV4-1,NA,TRBJ2-3,CASSHLTSGSTDTQYF
TRBV11-2,NA,TRBJ2-1,CASSPVKGRNRNEQFF
TRBV20-1,once,TRBJ1-1,CSASGGMNTEAFF
TRBV7-9,NA,TRBJ1-1,CASSSGQGVGEAFF
TRBV30,NA,TRBJ1-1,CAWSFIGRGNTEAFF
TRBV5-1,NA,TRBJ2-2,CASIESDRNGELFF
TRBV12-3/TRBV12-4,NA,TRBJ2-7,CASRSTSYEQYF
TRBV12-3/TRBV12-4,once,TRBJ2-1,CASSRVAPQQFF
TRBV5-4,NA,TRBJ1-2,CASTLWGYGYTF
TRBV2,NA,TRBJ2-1,CASTRGVASRVDEQFF
TRBV11-1,NA,TRBJ2-1,CASSDGLAGYNEQFF
TRBV13,NA,TRBJ2-7,CASSPQARSSYEQYF
TRBV24-1,NA,TRBJ2-3,CATSDGGKTADTQYF
TRBV29-1,NA,TRBJ2-7,CSVRTEAYEQYF
TRBV7-8,NA,TRBJ2-7,CASSRHGTPTYEQYF
TRBV20-1,NA,TRBJ2-1,CSARPLGTGALF
TRBV30,NA,TRBJ2-5,CAWSVARDGGVQTQYF